This T cell receptor (beta chain) comes out of a study of blood T cell repertoires in COVID-19. Study at large: Whether acute or convalescent, the COVID-19 samples came from the United States, Italy and Spain.

Those enrolled, adults aged roughly 18 to 95 years, came from some 23 US areas. Generated by immunoSEQ multiplex PCR, the TCRdb table keeps only in-frame clones and is missing some. The table shows 200,000 to 250,000 clones, with 83% occurring only once. The CDR3 totals 16 residues. Source material: PBMCs or T cells enriched from blood (not recorded which). V and J are TRBV21-1 and TRBJ2-7; the DNA was not compared with TRBD2, the D call given in the table. TRBV21-1 is termed a pseudogene. This TCR derives from a woman aged 45 to 65 who had been exposed to COVID-19. The CDR3 loop reads CASSKEAGRGGYEQYF. CDR3 DNA: TGTGCCAGCAGCAAAGAGGCGGGGAGGGGCGGGTACGAGCAGTACTTC.